The T cell receptor (beta chain) under discussion was sequenced for a study of blood T cell repertoires in COVID-19. Original analysis: Nucleated cell number was recorded as an estimate derived from reference gene primer amplification. Sequencing was performed with immunoSEQ multiplex PCR; in TCRdb, only in-frame clones are kept and a portion is missing. Clone size and the V and J calls come from that table; the DNA yielded D and trimming. This table holds fewer than 300,000 clones, around 82% found once. The sequenced material came from peripheral blood. This TCR came from a young woman with acute or convalescent COVID-19.

CDR3 amino acids: CASSFQQGAGTEAFF. The CDR3 DNA reads as TGCGCCAGCAGCTTCCAGCAGGGCGCGGGGACTGAAGCTTTCTTT. The rearrangement uses TRBV5-1 and TRBJ1-1; tentatively, D is TRBD1 (5 bases). CDR3 size: 15 residues. V dropped 2 bases and J dropped 5 bases, with 16 bases sitting between them. CDR1 is SGHRS, CDR2 YFSETQ, per germline.